This T cell receptor beta chain was obtained from a study of blood T cell repertoires in COVID-19. Overall study context: From T cells, B-cell-depleted T cells, or PBMCs came the material, which was cDNA or gDNA.

J lost 4 bases, V lost 4 bases, and 7 bases had no gene match. This CDR3 contains 15 residues. CDR1 is SNHLY and CDR2 is FYNNEI in the germline V gene. Assay: immunoSEQ multiplex PCR; the TCRdb copy retains only in-frame clones and omits some. The top ten hold roughly 4.3% of the sample, which has 400,000 to 550,000 clones, roughly 91% seen once. The source of this sequence is a young woman with acute or convalescent COVID-19. The chain employs TRBV2 and TRBJ2-5; 9 nucleotides align to TRBD1. The sample consisted of peripheral blood. The CDR3 nucleotides are TGTGCCAGCAGTGCACAGGGGGCGAGGTCAGAGACCCAGTACTTC. Translated, it gives CASSAQGARSETQYF.